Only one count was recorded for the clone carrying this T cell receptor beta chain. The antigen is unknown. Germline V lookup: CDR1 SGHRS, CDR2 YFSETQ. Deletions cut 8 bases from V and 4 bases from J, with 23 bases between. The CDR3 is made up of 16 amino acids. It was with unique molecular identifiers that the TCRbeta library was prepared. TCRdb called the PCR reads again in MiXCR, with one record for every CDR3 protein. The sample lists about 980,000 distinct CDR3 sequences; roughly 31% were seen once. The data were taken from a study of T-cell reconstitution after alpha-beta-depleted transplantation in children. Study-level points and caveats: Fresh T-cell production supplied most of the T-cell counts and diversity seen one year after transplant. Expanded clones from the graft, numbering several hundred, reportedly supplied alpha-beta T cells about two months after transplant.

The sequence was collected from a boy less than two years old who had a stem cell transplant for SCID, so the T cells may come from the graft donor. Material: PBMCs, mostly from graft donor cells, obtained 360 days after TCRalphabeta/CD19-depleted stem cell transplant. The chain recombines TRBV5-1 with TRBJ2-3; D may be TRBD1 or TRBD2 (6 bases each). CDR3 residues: CASDGSGALPPDTQYF. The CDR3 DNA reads TGCGCCAGTGATGGTTCGGGGGCTTTACCCCCAGATACGCAGTATTTT.